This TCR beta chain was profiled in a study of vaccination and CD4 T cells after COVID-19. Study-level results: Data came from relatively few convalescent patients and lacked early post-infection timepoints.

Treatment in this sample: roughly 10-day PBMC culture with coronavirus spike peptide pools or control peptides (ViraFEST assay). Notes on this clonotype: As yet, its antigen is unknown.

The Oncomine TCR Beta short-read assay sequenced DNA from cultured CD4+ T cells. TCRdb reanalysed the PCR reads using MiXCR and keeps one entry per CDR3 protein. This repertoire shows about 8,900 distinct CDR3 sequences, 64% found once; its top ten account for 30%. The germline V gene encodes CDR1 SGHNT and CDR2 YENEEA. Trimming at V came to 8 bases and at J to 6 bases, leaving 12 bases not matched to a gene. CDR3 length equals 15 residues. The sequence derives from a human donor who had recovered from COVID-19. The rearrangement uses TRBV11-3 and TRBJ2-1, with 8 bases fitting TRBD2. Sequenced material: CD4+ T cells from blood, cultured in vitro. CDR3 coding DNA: TGTGCCAGCGACACTGGAGCGGGAGCCCGCAATGAGCAGTTCTTC. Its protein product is CASDTGAGARNEQFF. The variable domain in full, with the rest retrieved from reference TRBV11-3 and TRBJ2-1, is EAGVVQSPRYKIIEKKQPVAFWCNPISGHNTLYWYLQNLGQGPELLIRYENEEAVDDSQLPKDRFSAERLKGVDSTLKIQPAELGDSAVYLCASDTGAGARNEQFFGPGTRLTVL.